Presented here are 22 T cell receptor beta chains from one specimen sequenced in a study of shared clonotypes between healthy human individuals. The repertoire was sequenced with immunoSEQ multiplex PCR; TCRdb's copy has only in-frame clones and lacks some. This sample has about 2.4 million clones, with roughly 93% found just once. The sequencing sample was made of naive CD4+ T cells from PBMCs. Subset indicated: CD45RA+ positively selected. These receptors were obtained from a man younger than 35 in good health. Some clones in this sample may be carry-over from other donors' samples.

This chain links TRBV7-9 with TRBJ2-7; the match to TRBD1 covers 10 bases. The CDR3 is 14 residues long. Germline V gene data show CDR1 as SEHNR and CDR2 as FQNEAQ (reference sequence). Trimming at V came to 4 bases and at J to 4 bases, leaving 4 bases not matched to a gene. This CDR3 is CASSSRQGAYEQYF. CDR3 nucleotide sequence: TGTGCCAGCAGCTCTCGACAGGGGGCTTACGAGCAGTACTTC.

The CDR3 protein is CASSTLRDRGRDTQYF. Written as DNA, the CDR3 is TGTGCCAGTAGTACGCTCCGGGACAGGGGGAGAGATACGCAGTATTTT. V is TRBV19 and J is TRBJ2-3; TRBD1 agrees at 11 bases. After removal of 4 bases from V and 5 bases from J, the junction contained 8 bases not matched to a gene. Germline V gene data show CDR1 as LNHDA and CDR2 as SQIVND (reference sequence). CDR3 length equals 16 residues.

The CDR3 sequence is CASSPRGVDTEAFF. The CDR3 region has the DNA TGCGCCAGCAGCCCTCGGGGGGTGGACACTGAAGCTTTCTTT. V usage is TRBV5-1 and J usage is TRBJ1-1; perhaps TRBD1 as D (5 bases). This CDR3 spans 14 amino acids. Trimming removed 4 bases from V and 3 bases from J, with 13 bases in between. Germline lookup yields CDR1 SGHRS and CDR2 YFSETQ.

J is TRBJ1-1 and V is TRBV13; D is ambiguous. The CDR3 is made up of 13 amino acids. V was cut by 5 bases and J by 6 bases, with 13 bases left in between. From germline, CDR1 is PRHDT and CDR2 FYEKMQ (reference sequence). The CDR3 here is CASSHGSGSEAFF. In DNA, the CDR3 is TGTGCCAGCAGCCACGGTTCCGGGTCTGAAGCTTTCTTT.

This chain connects TRBV7-8 to TRBJ2-7; D uncertain. The V gene's germline CDR1 is SGHVS and CDR2 FQNEAQ. The V and J ends lost 5 bases and 3 bases respectively, with 14 bases between them. There are 14 residues in the CDR3. This CDR3 is CASSGRLGLYEQYF. CDR3 coding DNA: TGTGCCAGCAGCGGGCGTCTAGGGCTCTACGAGCAGTACTTC.

The CDR3 DNA is TGCGCCAGCAGCTTGGGCCAGGGCCGTTACAATGAGCAGTTCTTC. As protein: CASSLGQGRYNEQFF. This chain joins TRBV5-1 and TRBJ2-1; maybe TRBD1 (5 bases). Between the trimmed V and J ends, which lost 0 bases and 4 bases, there was a span of 11 bases. The CDR3 totals 15 residues. Germline V gene sequence: CDR1 SGHRS, CDR2 YFSETQ.

The chain couples TRBV27 to TRBJ1-1; D uncertain. V lost 2 bases and J 7 bases, leaving 11 bases between the germline ends. The CDR3 is 13 residues long. Germline loops: CDR1 MNHEY, CDR2 SMNVEV (reference sequence). CDR3: CASSLRRGDEAFF. The CDR3, as DNA: TGTGCCAGCAGTTTAAGACGGGGTGATGAAGCTTTCTTT.

The V call is TRBV28, the J call TRBJ1-1, with unresolved D. Germline V lookup: CDR1 MDHEN, CDR2 SYDVKM. The V end lost 1 base, the J end lost 7 bases, and 4 bases lay between the germline ends. CDR3 size: 11 residues. CDR3 nucleotide sequence: TGTGCCAGCAGTTTATTTTATGAAGCTTTCTTT. As protein: CASSLFYEAFF.

In regard to this clone: This CDR3 is also generated by other DNA sequences in the sample. The V call is TRBV6-5, the J call TRBJ1-5; perhaps TRBD1 as D (5 bases). The CDR3 runs to 13 residues. Per the germline V gene, CDR1 is MNHEY and CDR2 is SVGAGI. Trimming left V 6 bases short and J 2 bases short, with 8 bases between. The CDR3 region is CASSQGGNQPQHF. The DNA for the CDR3 is TGTGCCAGCAGCCAGGGAGGCAATCAGCCCCAGCATTTT.

The CDR3 is CASSPYLRGELFF. The CDR3 region has the DNA TGTGCCAGCAGCCCATACCTCCGAGGGGAGCTGTTTTTT. The chain uses TRBV7-7 and TRBJ2-2; D is unclear. The CDR3 sequence is 13 residues long. Trimming removed 5 bases at V and 8 bases at J, with 12 bases between. CDR1 and CDR2 from the germline V gene are SSHAT and FNYEAQ (reference sequence).

The chain joins TRBV20-1 to TRBJ2-5; D gene ambiguous. The CDR3 has 11 amino acids. Trimming left V 3 bases short and J 5 bases short, with 7 bases between. Germline V gene sequence: CDR1 DFQATT, CDR2 SNEGSKA (reference sequence). The CDR3 sequence is CSASHGETQYF. The DNA of the CDR3 is TGCAGTGCTAGCCATGGCGAGACCCAGTACTTC.

V usage is TRBV5-1 and J usage is TRBJ2-1, with D uncertain. In germline, CDR1 is SGHRS, CDR2 YFSETQ. There are 12 residues in the CDR3. V was cut by 3 bases and J by 7 bases, with 8 bases left in between. The CDR3 sequence is CASSSRSNEQFF. CDR3 nucleotide sequence: TGCGCCAGCAGCTCTAGATCGAATGAGCAGTTCTTC.

The chain couples TRBV5-1 to TRBJ2-7; 9 bases are a match to TRBD1. V lost 4 bases to trimming and J lost 0 bases; unmatched junction nucleotides: 8. Germline CDR1 and CDR2: SGHRS and YFSETQ. The CDR3 sequence is 16 residues long. Written as DNA, the CDR3 is TGCGCCAGCAGCCCCGGACAGGGGACCAGCTCCTACGAGCAGTACTTC. The encoded protein is CASSPGQGTSSYEQYF.

For this clone: Within the sample, other DNA sequences also encode this same CDR3. V usage is TRBV11-2 and J usage is TRBJ2-4; D gene uncertain. Germline V gives CDR1 SGHAT, CDR2 FQNNGV. V dropped 1 base and J dropped 0 bases, with 4 bases sitting between them. This CDR3 is 14 amino acids long. The CDR3 sequence is CASSLGGAKNIQYF. The CDR3 nucleotides are TGTGCCAGCAGCTTAGGGGGAGCCAAAAACATTCAGTACTTC.

The chain couples TRBV5-1 to TRBJ2-3; possibly TRBD2 for D (5 bases). The germline V gene has CDR1 SGHRS and CDR2 YFSETQ. The V end was cut by 4 bases, the J end by 1 base, with 19 bases between. This CDR3 contains 17 residues. The DNA of the CDR3 is TGCGCCAGCAGCACTATTCCGGCGAGCGGAGGCACAGATACGCAGTATTTT. It yields the protein CASSTIPASGGTDTQYF. The variable domain in full, completed from reference TRBV5-1 and TRBJ2-3, reads KAGVTQTPRYLIKTRGQQVTLSCSPISGHRSVSWYQQTPGQGLQFLFEYFSETQRNKGNFPGRFSGRQFSNSRSEMNVSTLELGDSALYLCASSTIPASGGTDTQYFGPGTRLTVL.

The V and J genes are TRBV5-1 and TRBJ2-3, with TRBD1 identical over 10 bases. V lost 3 bases, J lost 4 bases, and 2 bases stayed unmatched. Per germline, CDR1 SGHRS and CDR2 YFSETQ. CDR3 length: 14 residues. The CDR3 DNA is TGCGCCAGCAGCTGGGGACAGGGGTCAGATACGCAGTATTTT. Translating gives CASSWGQGSDTQYF.

In nucleotides, the CDR3 is TGTGCCAGCAGCTTGTCATGGTCAGGGGCCTACGAGCAGTACTTC. It yields the protein CASSLSWSGAYEQYF. V and J are TRBV5-5 and TRBJ2-7, with D perhaps TRBD1 (6 bases). V was cut by 1 base and J by 2 bases, with 13 bases left in between. The CDR3 has 15 residues. Germline values: CDR1 SGHKS, CDR2 YYEKEE (reference sequence).

The genes are TRBV28 and TRBJ1-5, with 8 positions matching TRBD1. The V and J ends lost 5 bases and 3 bases, in that order; junction bases with no gene match: 9. The germline V gene encodes CDR1 MDHEN and CDR2 SYDVKM. There are 16 residues in the CDR3. CDR3 sequence: CASSPFDRGFNQPQHF. DNA of the CDR3: TGTGCCAGCAGTCCCTTCGACAGGGGCTTCAATCAGCCCCAGCATTTT.

The chain joins TRBV19 to TRBJ1-5; 7 bases are shared with TRBD1. Germline V gene data show CDR1 as LNHDA and CDR2 as SQIVND (reference sequence). V shed 5 bases, J shed 7 bases, and the junction held 17 bases outside the gene matches. The CDR3 length is 17 residues. In nucleotides, the CDR3 is TGTGCCAGTAGTTTGGGGCACAGGGGCCGGGATCTACAGCCCCAGCATTTT. Its translation: CASSLGHRGRDLQPQHF.

This chain uses TRBV7-6 with TRBJ1-5; 7 bases align to TRBD1. This CDR3 spans 13 amino acids. V dropped 5 bases and J dropped 7; count of bases not matched to a gene: 5. Germline values: CDR1 SGHVS, CDR2 FNYEAQ. The CDR3 reads CASSQGVGQPQHF. CDR3 sequence (DNA): TGTGCCAGCAGCCAGGGGGTTGGCCAGCCCCAGCATTTT.

The chain joins TRBV10-3 to TRBJ2-1, with D perhaps given as TRBD1 or TRBD2 (6 bases each). Looked up from germline, CDR1 is ENHRY and CDR2 is SYGVKD. Trimming took off 0 bases at V and 0 bases at J, with 9 bases between the two ends. CDR3 length: 16 amino acids. CDR3 DNA: TGTGCCATCAGTGAGTCCGGGGGCCGCTCCTACAATGAGCAGTTCTTC. Amino acids: CAISESGGRSYNEQFF.

This clone showed up just a few times. The chain is built from TRBV5-4 and TRBJ1-2; 8 bases are shared with TRBD1. After removal of 3 bases from V and 10 bases from J, the junction contained 5 bases not matched to a gene. Looked up from germline, CDR1 is SGHNT and CDR2 is YYREEE (reference sequence). The CDR3 has 12 amino acids. CDR3 sequence (DNA): TGTGCCAGCAGCTCCGACAGGGGAGACTACACCTTC. This translates into CASSSDRGDYTF.